The present entry profiles one T cell receptor (beta chain) with its context. Sequence at one end of the junction differs from germline and may be a read error. Other DNA sequences in this specimen translate into the identical CDR3. Germline assignment: CDR1 LNHDA and CDR2 SQIVND (reference sequence). The CDR3 sequence is 14 residues long. This sample stems from a study of blood T cell repertoires in COVID-19. Turning to the study itself: Sites across the United States, Italy and Spain contributed samples from acute and convalescent COVID-19. T cells, B-cell-depleted T cells, or PBMCs provided the cDNA or gDNA that served as material.

Authors' analysis steps: Estimation of nucleated cell counts relied on the amplification of reference gene primers. Sequencing was performed with immunoSEQ multiplex PCR; in TCRdb, only in-frame clones are kept and a portion is missing. V, J and clone size are taken as reported in that table, and D and trimming were inferred from the DNA itself. The sample yields about 98,000 clones, 70% to 85% seen once. The V and J genes are TRBV19 and TRBJ2-1; 8 bases are a match to TRBD1. The sequenced sample was peripheral blood. The clonotype was recovered from a man aged 55 to 70 with active or convalescent COVID-19. DNA for the CDR3: TGCGCCAGTAGTAAAGACAGGGGTTCGAATGAGCAGTTCTTC. Its protein is CASSKDRGSNEQFF.